This T cell receptor (beta chain) was obtained from a study of human T cells and chemical hapten exposure. Specified time point: patch test 2, 6 weeks after DPC sensitization. Treatment of the sample: therapeutic diphenylcyclopropenone sensitization with weekly scalp DPC. This clonotype was detected ten times or more. Using its own MiXCR run on the RACE reads, TCRdb lists one record per CDR3 protein. Of roughly 96,000 distinct CDR3 sequences listed, approximately 8.6% are singletons. CDR3 length: 13 amino acids. Trimming shortened V by 6 bases and J by 4 bases, and 11 bases separated the two germline ends. In germline, CDR1 is SGHTA, CDR2 FQGNSA.

The TCR sequence derives from a woman between 40 and 55 years old with alopecia areata. Some clones in this sample may be carry-over from other donors' samples. This sequence joins TRBV7-2 and TRBJ2-3; no reliable D call. Sequencing was performed on whole blood, taken in connection with sensitization to the hapten diphenylcyclopropenone (DPC). CDR3 nucleotides: TGTGCCAGCAGGTCTAAATGGCCAGATACGCAGTATTTT. It specifies CASRSKWPDTQYF. The variable domain in full, completed from reference TRBV7-2 and TRBJ2-3, reads GAGVSQSPSNKVTEKGKDVELRCDPISGHTALYWYRQSLGQGLEFLIYFQGNSAPDKSGLPSDRFSAERTGGSVSTLTIQRTQQEDSAVYLCASRSKWPDTQYFGPGTRLTVL.